The 16 T cell receptor beta chains below come from one sample, sequenced in a study of vaccination and CD4 T cells after COVID-19. Time point here: late sampling 161 to 241 days after vaccination in a few convalescent patients. Treatment given: approximately 11-day PBMC culture with coronavirus spike peptide pools or control peptides (ViraFEST assay). These TCRs' antigens remain unknown. The study sequenced cultured CD4+ T cell DNA using the Oncomine TCR Beta short-read assay. TCRdb processed the PCR reads anew with MiXCR; each CDR3 protein has one entry. The sample has around 16,000 distinct CDR3 sequences, approximately 56% seen once. The sequenced sample was CD4+ T cells from blood, cultured in vitro, obtained about 7 months after SARS-CoV-2 vaccination. All receptors come from a human donor who had recovered from COVID-19.

This chain links TRBV2 with TRBJ2-1, with 8 bases fitting TRBD2. This CDR3 region has 15 residues. The junction had 7 bases not matched to a gene; V was cut back by 0 bases and J by 9 bases. The germline V gene encodes CDR1 SNHLY and CDR2 FYNNEI. CDR3 sequence: CASSEASGGPIEQFF. CDR3 coding DNA: TGTGCCAGCAGTGAAGCTTCGGGAGGGCCGATTGAGCAGTTCTTC.

The chain has TRBV20-1 and TRBJ2-2, with TRBD1 matching over 8 bases. There are 14 residues in the CDR3. J gave up 5 bases and V 3 bases, and 5 bases lay outside the gene matches. From germline, CDR1 is DFQATT and CDR2 SNEGSKA (reference sequence). CDR3 in amino acids: CSARDRVLTGELFF. The CDR3 DNA is TGCAGTGCTAGGGACAGGGTGTTAACCGGGGAGCTGTTTTTT.

This clonotype was detected only once. CDR3 sequence reads: CASSVGPILIETQYF. The DNA for the CDR3 is TGTGCCAGCAGCGTAGGCCCCATTTTGATAGAGACCCAGTACTTC. The rearrangement joins TRBV9 to TRBJ2-5, with D unresolved. Germline-derived CDR1 and CDR2 are SGDLS and YYNGEE. The CDR3 is 15 residues long. V was clipped by 0 bases and J by 4 bases, with 13 bases between them.

The V gene is TRBV19, the J gene TRBJ2-5; 8 bases align to TRBD2. The CDR3 runs 14 residues. After removal of 3 bases from V and 8 bases from J, the junction contained 8 bases not matched to a gene. The germline V gene encodes CDR1 LNHDA and CDR2 SQIVND (reference sequence). Here the CDR3 DNA reads TGTGCCAGTAGTATCGGCGGGACTAGATATACCCAGTACTTC. Amino acid sequence: CASSIGGTRYTQYF.

This clonotype turned up a few times. The CDR3 DNA sequence: TGTGCCACCAGCAGAGATCCCGTCCACCAAGAGACCCAGTACTTC. Translation gives CATSRDPVHQETQYF. This rearrangement joins TRBV15 to TRBJ2-5; D unclear. Germline V CDR1 and CDR2: LNHNV, YYDKDF (reference sequence). The ends were cut back, 0 bases at V and 0 bases at J, with 8 bases in the middle. CDR3 size: 15 residues.

J is TRBJ1-1 and V is TRBV4-3; 9 positions match TRBD1. J lost 1 base, V lost 3 bases, and 9 bases had no gene match. The CDR3 runs 17 residues. Germline V gives CDR1 LGHNA, CDR2 YSLEER. The CDR3 spells CASSHVGQGGPNTEAFF. The DNA for the CDR3 is TGCGCCAGCAGCCACGTGGGACAGGGAGGCCCGAACACTGAAGCTTTCTTT.

The chain carries TRBV6-5 and TRBJ1-2; 7 positions match TRBD1. CDR1 is MNHEY, CDR2 SVGAGI, per germline. The CDR3 has 13 residues. After removal of 2 bases from V and 11 bases from J, the junction contained 8 bases not matched to a gene. DNA of the CDR3: TGTGCCAGCAGTTACGACAGGGCGAGAACTTACACCTTC. Translation: CASSYDRARTYTF.

This clonotype has more than one count but fewer than ten. This chain links TRBV10-3 with TRBJ1-2; D call uncertain. V dropped 7 bases and J dropped 7 bases, with 13 bases sitting between them. The CDR3 loop spans 12 amino acids. Germline CDR1 is ENHRY and CDR2 is SYGVKD. CDR3 loop: CAINGPEGGYTF. The CDR3 region has the DNA TGTGCCATCAATGGCCCGGAGGGTGGCTACACCTTC.

This clonotype was counted only a few times. This chain links TRBV24-1 with TRBJ2-3; D gene unclear. Germline lookup yields CDR1 KGHDR and CDR2 SFDVKD. V dropped 3 bases and J dropped 1 base, with 7 bases sitting between them. There are 14 residues in the CDR3. The CDR3 DNA reads as TGTGCCACCAGTGATATTGTGGGCACAGATACGCAGTATTTT. Amino acids: CATSDIVGTDTQYF.

The J gene is TRBJ1-3, the V gene TRBV6-5; D uncertain. CDR1 and CDR2 (germline): MNHEY, SVGAGI. CDR3 length equals 12 residues. V shed 2 bases and J shed 4 bases, with 3 bases lying between them. The CDR3 nucleotides are TGTGCCAGCAGTTACGAAGGAAACACCATATATTTT. Its protein product is CASSYEGNTIYF.

The rearrangement joins TRBV4-2 to TRBJ2-1; no reliable D call. Germline lookup yields CDR1 LGHNA and CDR2 YNFKEQ. CDR3 length: 12 residues. Between the trimmed V and J ends, which lost 3 bases and 15 bases, there was a span of 15 bases. This CDR3 reads CASSQVGQRPFF. The CDR3 coding sequence is TGTGCCAGCAGCCAGGTCGGGCAGCGTCCGTTCTTC.

The chain combines TRBV2 with TRBJ1-6; 9 bases agree with TRBD1. CDR1 is SNHLY, CDR2 FYNNEI, per germline. After removal of 6 bases from V and 9 bases from J, the junction contained 21 bases not matched to a gene. This CDR3 is built from 19 residues. CDR3 DNA: TGTGCCAGCAGGCGATCACTCCGGGACAGGGAACAGGGGCGTTCACCCCTCCACTTT. Its translation is CASRRSLRDREQGRSPLHF.

This clonotype was seen once. The junction differs from germline at one of its ends, possibly a read error. The chain links TRBV7-9 to TRBJ1-6; 9 bases are a match to TRBD1. The CDR3 loop spans 15 amino acids. Looked up from germline, CDR1 is SEHNR and CDR2 is FQNEAQ (reference sequence). Here the CDR3 reads CASSRDRETNSPLHF. CDR3 coding DNA: TGCGCCAGCAGCCGGGACAGGGAGACTAATTCACCCCTCCACTTT.

This sequence joins TRBV10-3 and TRBJ2-2, with D maybe TRBD2 (5 bases). Germline-derived CDR1 and CDR2 are ENHRY and SYGVKD. The CDR3 has 15 residues. Trimming pared 2 bases from V and 2 bases from J, leaving 9 bases between. In nucleotides, the CDR3 is TGTGCCATCAGTGAGACCGGACTTAACACCGGGGAGCTGTTTTTT. Protein: CAISETGLNTGELFF.

The rearrangement uses TRBV7-9 and TRBJ1-5; 9 positions match TRBD1. Germline trimming cut 1 base from V and 3 bases from J; bases unmatched to any gene: 4. CDR3 length equals 16 residues. The V gene's germline CDR1 is SEHNR and CDR2 FQNEAQ (reference sequence). The CDR3 DNA reads TGTGCCAGCAGCTTAGAGACAGGGGGGGCCAATCAGCCCCAGCATTTT. Translation: CASSLETGGANQPQHF.

The chain links TRBV19 to TRBJ1-5, with D unresolved. V was shortened by 2 bases and J by 3 bases, with 14 bases between the two germline ends. Germline CDR1 reads LNHDA; CDR2 reads SQIVND (reference sequence). The CDR3 is 16 amino acids. This CDR3 reads CASSIIGLKPNQPQHF. CDR3 coding DNA: TGTGCCAGTAGTATAATAGGGCTGAAGCCCAATCAGCCCCAGCATTTT.